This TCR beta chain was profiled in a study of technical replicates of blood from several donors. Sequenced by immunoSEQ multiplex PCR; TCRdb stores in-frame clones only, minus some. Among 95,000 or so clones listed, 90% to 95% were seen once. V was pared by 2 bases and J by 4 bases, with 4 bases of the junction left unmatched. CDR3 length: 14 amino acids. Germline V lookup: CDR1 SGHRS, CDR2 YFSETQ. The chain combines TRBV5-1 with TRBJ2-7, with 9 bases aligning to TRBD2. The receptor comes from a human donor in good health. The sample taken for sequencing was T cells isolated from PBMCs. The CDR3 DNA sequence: TGCGCCAGCAGCTTTAGCGGGGGAGCATACGAGCAGTACTTC. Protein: CASSFSGGAYEQYF.